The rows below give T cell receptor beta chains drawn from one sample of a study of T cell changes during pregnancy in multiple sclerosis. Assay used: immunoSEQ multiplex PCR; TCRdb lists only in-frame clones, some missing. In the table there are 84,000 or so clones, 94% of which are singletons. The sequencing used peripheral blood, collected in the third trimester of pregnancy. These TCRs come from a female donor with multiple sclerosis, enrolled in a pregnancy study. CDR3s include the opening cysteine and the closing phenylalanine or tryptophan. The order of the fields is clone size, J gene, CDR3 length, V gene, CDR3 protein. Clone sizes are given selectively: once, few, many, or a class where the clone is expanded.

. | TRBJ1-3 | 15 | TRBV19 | CASSQGVVSGNTIYF
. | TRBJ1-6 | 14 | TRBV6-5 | CASTPPGNNSPLHF
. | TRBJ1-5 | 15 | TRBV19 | CASSLGTASNQPQHF
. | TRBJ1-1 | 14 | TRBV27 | CASTSPYEDTEAFF
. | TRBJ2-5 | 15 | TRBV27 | CASSPSLEWQETQYF
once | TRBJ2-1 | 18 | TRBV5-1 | CASSLGLVRLADYNEQFF
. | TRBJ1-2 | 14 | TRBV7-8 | CASSRTSTSYGYTF
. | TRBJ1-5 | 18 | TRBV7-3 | CASSTPSMTGKSNQPQHF
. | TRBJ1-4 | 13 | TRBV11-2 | CASSFAVNEKLFF
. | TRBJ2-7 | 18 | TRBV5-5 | CASSIRPQEDRGRNEQYF
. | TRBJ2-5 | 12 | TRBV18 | CASSPPLETQYF
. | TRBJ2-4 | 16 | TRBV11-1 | CASSSGMVIAKNIQYF
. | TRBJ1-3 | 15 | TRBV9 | CASSGGMGSGNTIYF
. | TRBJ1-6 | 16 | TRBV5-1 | CASSLVPPGLTSPLHF
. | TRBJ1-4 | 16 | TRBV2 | CASRGGDSATNEKLFF
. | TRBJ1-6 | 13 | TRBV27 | CASSFTGDSPLHF
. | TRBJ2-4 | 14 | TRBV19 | CASTAGPGNGIQYF
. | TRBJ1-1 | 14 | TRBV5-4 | CASSPRAANTEAFF
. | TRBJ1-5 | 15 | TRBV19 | CASDPQLGGNQPQHF
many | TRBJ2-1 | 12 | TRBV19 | CASRDRYNEQFF
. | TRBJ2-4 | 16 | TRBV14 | CASSQDRALAKNIQYF
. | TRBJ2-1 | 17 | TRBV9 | CASSVGGKSGGAGEQFF